This entry is about one T cell receptor beta chain. What it binds is not known. The PCR employed 60 Vbeta primers together with 13 Jbeta primers. Only in-frame clones appear in the TCRdb table, and some are missing; sequencing was by immunoSEQ multiplex PCR. The data show 90,000 to 100,000 clones, around 72% seen once. This sample is drawn from a study of cytomegalovirus exposure and HLA in healthy donors. Study-wide points: Solely CMV serostatus was available to characterize immune exposure. The likely origin of a cluster of highly shared sequence variants was a sequencing artifact. Across donors, presence/absence analyses took sequencing depth to be roughly uniform.

V shed 5 bases and J 2 bases; nucleotides not matched to a gene: 12. The germline gives CDR1 SGHAT, CDR2 FQNNGV. This CDR3 region has 17 residues. The sequenced sample consisted of PBMCs. The chain carries TRBV11-2 and TRBJ1-2; TRBD1 agrees at 9 bases. This TCR was sampled from a male donor in good health and CMV-seronegative. The CDR3 DNA follows: TGTGCCAGCAGCCCAACACCCGGACAGGGGAGAAACTATGGCTACACCTTC. This gives the protein CASSPTPGQGRNYGYTF. Supplemented by reference TRBV11-2 and TRBJ1-2, the full variable domain reads EAGVAQSPRYKIIEKRQSVAFWCNPISGHATLYWYQQILGQGPKLLIQFQNNGVVDDSQLPKDRFSAERLKGVDSTLKIQPAKLEDSAVYLCASSPTPGQGRNYGYTFGSGTRLTVV.